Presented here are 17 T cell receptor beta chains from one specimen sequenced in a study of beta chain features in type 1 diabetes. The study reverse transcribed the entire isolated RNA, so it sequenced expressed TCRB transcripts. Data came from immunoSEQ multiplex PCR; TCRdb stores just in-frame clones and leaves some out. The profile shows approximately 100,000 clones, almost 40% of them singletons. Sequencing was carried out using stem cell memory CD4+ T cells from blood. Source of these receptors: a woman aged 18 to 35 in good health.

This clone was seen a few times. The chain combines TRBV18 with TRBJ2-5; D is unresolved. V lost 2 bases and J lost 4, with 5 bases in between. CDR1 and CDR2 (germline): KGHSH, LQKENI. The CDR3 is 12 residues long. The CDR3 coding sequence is TGTGCCAGCTCACCAACGAGAGAGACCCAGTACTTC. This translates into CASSPTRETQYF.

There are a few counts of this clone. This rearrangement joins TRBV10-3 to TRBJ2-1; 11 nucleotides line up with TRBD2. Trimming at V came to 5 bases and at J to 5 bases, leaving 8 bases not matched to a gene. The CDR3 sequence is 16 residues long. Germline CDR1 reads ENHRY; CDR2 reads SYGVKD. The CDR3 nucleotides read TGTGCCATCAGTCGTACTCAACTAGCGGGGGACAATGAGCAGTTCTTC. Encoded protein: CAISRTQLAGDNEQFF.

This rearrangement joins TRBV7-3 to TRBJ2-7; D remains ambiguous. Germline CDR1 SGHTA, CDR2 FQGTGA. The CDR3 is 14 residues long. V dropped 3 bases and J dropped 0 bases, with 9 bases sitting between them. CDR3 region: CASSFDRSSYEQYF. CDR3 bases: TGTGCCAGCAGCTTCGACCGGAGCTCCTACGAGCAGTACTTC.

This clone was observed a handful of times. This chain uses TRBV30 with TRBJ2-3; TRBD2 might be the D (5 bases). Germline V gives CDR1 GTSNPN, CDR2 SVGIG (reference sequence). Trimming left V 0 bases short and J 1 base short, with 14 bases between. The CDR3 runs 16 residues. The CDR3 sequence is CAWSVLLSARTDTQYF. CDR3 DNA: TGTGCCTGGAGTGTACTTCTTAGCGCCCGCACAGATACGCAGTATTTT. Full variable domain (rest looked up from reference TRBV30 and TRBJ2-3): SQTIHQWPATLVQPVGSPLSLECTVEGTSNPNLYWYRQAAGRGLQLLFYSVGIGQISSEVPQNLSASRPQDRQFILSSKKLLLSDSGFYLCAWSVLLSARTDTQYFGPGTRLTVL.

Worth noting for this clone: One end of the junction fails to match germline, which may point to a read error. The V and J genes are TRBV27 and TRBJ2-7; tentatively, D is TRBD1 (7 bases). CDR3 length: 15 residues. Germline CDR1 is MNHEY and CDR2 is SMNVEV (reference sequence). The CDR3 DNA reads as TGTGCCAGCAGTCCGCTGACAGGGAGGAGCTACGAGCAGCACTTC. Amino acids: CASSPLTGRSYEQHF.

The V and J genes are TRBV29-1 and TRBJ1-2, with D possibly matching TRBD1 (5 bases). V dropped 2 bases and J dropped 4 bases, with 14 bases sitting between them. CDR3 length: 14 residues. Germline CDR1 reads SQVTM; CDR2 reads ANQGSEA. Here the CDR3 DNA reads TGCAGCGTTGAACGCGCGGGGAGGGGCTATGGCTACACCTTC. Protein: CSVERAGRGYGYTF.

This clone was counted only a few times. The CDR3 loop reads CASSTGTGSNQPQHF. The CDR3, as DNA: TGTGCCAGCAGCACGGGGACAGGGAGCAATCAGCCCCAGCATTTT. The rearrangement links TRBV7-9 to TRBJ1-5; TRBD1 aligns across 9 bases. Germline V gene sequence: CDR1 SEHNR, CDR2 FQNEAQ (reference sequence). V dropped 5 bases and J dropped 1; count of bases not matched to a gene: 3. The CDR3 sequence is 15 residues long.

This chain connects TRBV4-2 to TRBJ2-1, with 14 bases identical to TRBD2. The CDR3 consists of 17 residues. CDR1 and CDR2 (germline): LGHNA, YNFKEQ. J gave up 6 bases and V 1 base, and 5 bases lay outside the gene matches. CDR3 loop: CASSQGRGLAGVNEQFF. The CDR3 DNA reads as TGTGCCAGCAGCCAAGGGAGGGGACTAGCGGGAGTCAATGAGCAGTTCTTC.

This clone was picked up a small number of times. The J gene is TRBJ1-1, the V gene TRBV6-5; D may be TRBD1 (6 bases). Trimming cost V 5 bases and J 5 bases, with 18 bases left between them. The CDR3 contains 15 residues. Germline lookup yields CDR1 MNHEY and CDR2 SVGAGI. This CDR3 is CASSPRRGGATEAFF. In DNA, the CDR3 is TGTGCCAGCAGTCCCCGCCGGGGGGGCGCGACTGAAGCTTTCTTT.

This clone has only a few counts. The CDR3 coding sequence is TGTGCCAGCTCACCACTGCCCCAGGGGGTAAGGATGGCGGAGACCCAGTACTTC. Residues: CASSPLPQGVRMAETQYF. J is TRBJ2-5 and V is TRBV18; 7 nucleotides line up with TRBD1. Germline V gene sequence: CDR1 KGHSH, CDR2 LQKENI. The CDR3 spans 18 residues. V lost 1 base, J lost 5 bases, and 16 bases stayed unmatched.

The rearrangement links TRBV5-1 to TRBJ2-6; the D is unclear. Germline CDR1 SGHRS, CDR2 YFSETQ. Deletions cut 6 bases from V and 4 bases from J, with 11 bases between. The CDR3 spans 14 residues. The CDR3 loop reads CASKAEVGANVLTF. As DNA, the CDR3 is TGCGCCAGCAAAGCAGAGGTCGGGGCCAACGTCCTGACTTTC.

CDR3 bases: TGTGCCAGCAGTTCCTCCGTAAAGACCCAGTACTTC. It is translated as CASSSSVKTQYF. The chain uses TRBV28 and TRBJ2-5; D gene ambiguous. The germline gives CDR1 MDHEN, CDR2 SYDVKM. This CDR3 region has 12 residues. V was trimmed by 4 bases and J by 6 bases, leaving 9 bases between them.

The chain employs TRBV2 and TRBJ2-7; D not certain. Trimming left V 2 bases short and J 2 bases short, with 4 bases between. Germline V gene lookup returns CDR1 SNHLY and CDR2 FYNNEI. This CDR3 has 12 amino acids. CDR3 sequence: CASSEKPYEQYF. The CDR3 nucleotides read TGTGCCAGCAGTGAAAAGCCCTACGAGCAGTACTTC.

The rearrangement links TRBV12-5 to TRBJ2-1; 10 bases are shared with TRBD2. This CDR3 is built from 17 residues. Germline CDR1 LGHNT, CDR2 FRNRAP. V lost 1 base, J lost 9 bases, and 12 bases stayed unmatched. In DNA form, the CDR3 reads TGTGCTAGTGGTTTGGCGACTGGTCTAGCGGGAGAGGGTGAGCAGTTCTTC. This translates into CASGLATGLAGEGEQFF.

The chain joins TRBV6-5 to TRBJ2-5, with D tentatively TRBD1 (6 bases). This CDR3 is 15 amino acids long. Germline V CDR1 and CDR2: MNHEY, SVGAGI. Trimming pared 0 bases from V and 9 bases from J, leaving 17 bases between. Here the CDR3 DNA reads TGTGCCAGCAGTTACTCACATGTTGGACAGAGGGCCCAGTACTTC. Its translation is CASSYSHVGQRAQYF.

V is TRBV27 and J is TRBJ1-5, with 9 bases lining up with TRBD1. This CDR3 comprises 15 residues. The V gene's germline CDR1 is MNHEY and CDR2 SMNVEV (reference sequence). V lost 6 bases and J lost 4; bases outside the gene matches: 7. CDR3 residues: CASRLQGARNQPQHF. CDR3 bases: TGTGCCAGCAGACTACAGGGGGCTCGGAATCAGCCCCAGCATTTT.

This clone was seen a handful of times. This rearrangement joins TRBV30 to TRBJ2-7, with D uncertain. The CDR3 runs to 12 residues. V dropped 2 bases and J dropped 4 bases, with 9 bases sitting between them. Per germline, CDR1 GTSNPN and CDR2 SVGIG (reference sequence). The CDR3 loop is CAWSTLRYEQYF. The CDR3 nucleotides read TGTGCCTGGAGTACCCTCAGGTACGAGCAGTACTTC.